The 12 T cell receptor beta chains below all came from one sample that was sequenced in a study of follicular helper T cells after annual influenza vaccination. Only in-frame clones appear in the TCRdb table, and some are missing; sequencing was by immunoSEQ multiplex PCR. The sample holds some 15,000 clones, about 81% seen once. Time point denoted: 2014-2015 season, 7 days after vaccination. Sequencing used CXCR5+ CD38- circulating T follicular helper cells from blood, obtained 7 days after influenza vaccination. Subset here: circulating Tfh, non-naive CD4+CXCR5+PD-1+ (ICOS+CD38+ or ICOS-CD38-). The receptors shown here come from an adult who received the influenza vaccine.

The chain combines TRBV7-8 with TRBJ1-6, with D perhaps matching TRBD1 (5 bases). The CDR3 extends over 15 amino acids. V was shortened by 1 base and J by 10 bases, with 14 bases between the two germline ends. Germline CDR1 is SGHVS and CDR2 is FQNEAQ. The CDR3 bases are TGTGCCAGCAGCTTAGTCCCAGGGTTTCGATCACCCCTCCACTTT. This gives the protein CASSLVPGFRSPLHF.

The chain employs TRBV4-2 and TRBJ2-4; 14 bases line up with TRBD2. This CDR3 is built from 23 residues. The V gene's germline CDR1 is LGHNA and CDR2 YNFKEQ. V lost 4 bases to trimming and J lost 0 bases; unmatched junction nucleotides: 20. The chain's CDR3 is CASSPERGLAGGPSGLAKNIQYF. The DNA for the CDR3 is TGTGCCAGCAGCCCCGAGCGAGGACTAGCGGGAGGACCTAGCGGTCTAGCCAAAAACATTCAGTACTTC.

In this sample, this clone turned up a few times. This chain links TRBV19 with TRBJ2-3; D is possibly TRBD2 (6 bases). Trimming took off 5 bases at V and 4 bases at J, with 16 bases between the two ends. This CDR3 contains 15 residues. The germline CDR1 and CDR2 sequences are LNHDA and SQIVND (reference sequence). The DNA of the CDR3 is TGTGCCAGTAGTTCAGCCTCGTCGGGGGCAGATACGCAGTATTTT. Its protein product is CASSSASSGADTQYF.

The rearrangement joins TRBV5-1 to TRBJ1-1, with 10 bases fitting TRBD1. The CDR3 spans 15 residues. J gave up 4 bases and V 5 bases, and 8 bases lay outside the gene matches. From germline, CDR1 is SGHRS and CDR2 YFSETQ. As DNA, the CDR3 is TGCGCCAGCAGAGTGGGACAGGGGAGTGGCACTGAAGCTTTCTTT. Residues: CASRVGQGSGTEAFF.

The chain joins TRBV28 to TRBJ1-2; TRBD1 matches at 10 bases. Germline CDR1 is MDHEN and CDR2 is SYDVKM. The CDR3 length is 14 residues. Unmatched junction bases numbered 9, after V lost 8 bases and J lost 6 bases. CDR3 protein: CASFGTGTGDGYTF. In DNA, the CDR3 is TGTGCCAGCTTTGGAACCGGGACAGGGGATGGCTACACCTTC.

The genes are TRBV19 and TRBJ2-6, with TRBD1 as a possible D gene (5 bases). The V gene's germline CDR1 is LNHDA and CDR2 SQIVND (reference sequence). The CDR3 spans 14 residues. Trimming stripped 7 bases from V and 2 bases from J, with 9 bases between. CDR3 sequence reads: CASTRVAGANVLTF. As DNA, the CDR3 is TGTGCCAGTACCAGGGTTGCTGGGGCCAACGTCCTGACTTTC. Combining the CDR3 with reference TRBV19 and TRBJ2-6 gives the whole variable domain DGGITQSPKYLFRKEGQNVTLSCEQNLNHDAMYWYRQDPGQGLRLIYYSQIVNDFQKGDIAEGYSVSREKKESFPLTVTSAQKNPTAFYLCASTRVAGANVLTFGAGSRLTVL.

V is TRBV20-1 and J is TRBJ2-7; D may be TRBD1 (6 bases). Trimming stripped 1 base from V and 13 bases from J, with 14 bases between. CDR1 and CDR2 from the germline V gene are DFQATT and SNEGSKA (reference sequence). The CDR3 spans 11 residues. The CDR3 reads CSARAGDRIYF. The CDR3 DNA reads TGCAGTGCTAGAGCCGGCGACAGGATTTACTTC.

This chain's CDR3 is CASRQVGLADNEQFF. The CDR3 DNA sequence: TGCGCCAGCCGCCAGGTGGGGCTAGCGGACAATGAGCAGTTCTTC. The chain is built from TRBV5-1 and TRBJ2-1; TRBD2 matches 7 bases. V gave up 7 bases and J gave up 5 bases; unmatched junction bases: 12. Germline V gives CDR1 SGHRS, CDR2 YFSETQ. The CDR3 has 15 residues.

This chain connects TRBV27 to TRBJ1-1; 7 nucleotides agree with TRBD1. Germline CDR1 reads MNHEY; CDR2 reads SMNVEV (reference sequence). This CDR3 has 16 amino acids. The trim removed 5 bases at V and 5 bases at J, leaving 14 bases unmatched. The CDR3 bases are TGTGCCAGCAGTCCATATCAGGGGGGTGGAGTAACTGAAGCTTTCTTT. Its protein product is CASSPYQGGGVTEAFF.

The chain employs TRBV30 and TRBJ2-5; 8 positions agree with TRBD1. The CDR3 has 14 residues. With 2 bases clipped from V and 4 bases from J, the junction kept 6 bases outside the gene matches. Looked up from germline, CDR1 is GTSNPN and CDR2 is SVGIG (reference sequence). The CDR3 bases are TGTGCCTGGAGTAAAGGGACAGGTTTAGAGACCCAGTACTTC. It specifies CAWSKGTGLETQYF.

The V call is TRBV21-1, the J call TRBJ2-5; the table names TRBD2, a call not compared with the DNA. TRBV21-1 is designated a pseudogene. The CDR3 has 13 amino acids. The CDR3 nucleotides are TGTGCCAGCAGCAAGGCTAGACGGGAGACCCAGTACTTC. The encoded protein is CASSKARRETQYF.

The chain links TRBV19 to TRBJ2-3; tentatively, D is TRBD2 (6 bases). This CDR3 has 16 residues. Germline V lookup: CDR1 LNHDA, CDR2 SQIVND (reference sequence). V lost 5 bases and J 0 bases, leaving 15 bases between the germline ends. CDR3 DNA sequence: TGTGCCAGTAGTGACACCGGGACTGGGAGCACAGATACGCAGTATTTT. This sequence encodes CASSDTGTGSTDTQYF. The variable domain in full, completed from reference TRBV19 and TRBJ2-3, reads DGGITQSPKYLFRKEGQNVTLSCEQNLNHDAMYWYRQDPGQGLRLIYYSQIVNDFQKGDIAEGYSVSREKKESFPLTVTSAQKNPTAFYLCASSDTGTGSTDTQYFGPGTRLTVL.